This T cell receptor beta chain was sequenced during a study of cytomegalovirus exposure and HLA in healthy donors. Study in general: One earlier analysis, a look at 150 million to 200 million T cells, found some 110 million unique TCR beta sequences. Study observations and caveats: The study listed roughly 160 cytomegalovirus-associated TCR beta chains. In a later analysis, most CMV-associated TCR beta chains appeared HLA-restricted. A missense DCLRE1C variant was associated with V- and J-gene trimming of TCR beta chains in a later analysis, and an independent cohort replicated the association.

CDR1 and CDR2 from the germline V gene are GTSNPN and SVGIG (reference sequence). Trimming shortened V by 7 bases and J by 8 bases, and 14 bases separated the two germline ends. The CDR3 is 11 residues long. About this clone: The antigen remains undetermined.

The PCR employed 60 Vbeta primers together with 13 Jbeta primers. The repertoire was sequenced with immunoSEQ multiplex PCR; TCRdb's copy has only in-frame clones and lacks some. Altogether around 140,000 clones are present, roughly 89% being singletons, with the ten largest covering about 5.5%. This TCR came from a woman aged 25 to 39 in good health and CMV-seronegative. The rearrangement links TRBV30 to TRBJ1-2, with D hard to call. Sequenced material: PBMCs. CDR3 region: CASPQVEGYTF. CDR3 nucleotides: TGTGCCTCCCCTCAGGTAGAAGGCTACACCTTC.